Listed here are 7 T cell receptor beta chains from one sample, sequenced in a study of blood T cell repertoires in COVID-19. Measured with immunoSEQ multiplex PCR; TCRdb has only the in-frame clones, and not every one. The repertoire holds under 130,000 clones, roughly 84% seen once, with more than 5% in the top ten. The sequencing input was peripheral blood. The receptors originated from a human donor in a cohort sampled during active COVID-19.

This clone appeared a single time. This chain joins TRBV9 and TRBJ2-1; tentatively, D is TRBD1 (5 bases). CDR1 and CDR2 (germline): SGDLS, YYNGEE. The CDR3 contains 14 residues. V was pared by 1 base and J by 8 bases, with 13 bases between. The CDR3 coding sequence is TGTGCCAGCAGCGTACTAGTTGTAGGGGATGAGCAGTTCTTC. Amino acids: CASSVLVVGDEQFF.

V usage is TRBV6-6 and J usage is TRBJ2-3, with 9 bases matching TRBD2. V lost 8 bases and J lost 7; bases outside the gene matches: 7. Germline CDR1 is MNHNY and CDR2 is SVGAGI (reference sequence). The CDR3 loop spans 13 amino acids. The CDR3 loop is CASGGRASNTQYF. The CDR3 DNA follows: TGTGCCAGCGGCGGGAGGGCCTCGAATACGCAGTATTTT.

The chain combines TRBV12-1 with TRBJ1-5; TRBD1 reflects the table's D call only, with no check against the DNA. TRBV12-1 has pseudogene status. The length of the CDR3 is 17 residues. The chain's CDR3 is CASSPNNGTGYNQPQHF. The CDR3, as DNA: TGTGCCAGCAGCCCCAATAACGGGACAGGGTACAATCAGCCCCAGCATTTT.

The chain uses TRBV16 and TRBJ2-7; TRBD1 matches at 9 bases. Per germline, CDR1 KGHSY and CDR2 FQNENV. CDR3 length: 15 amino acids. The V segment lost 2 bases and the J segment 6 bases; nucleotides outside the gene matches: 8. CDR3 nucleotides: TGTGCCAGCAGCCAAGGGACAGGGCCACCGGCCGAGCAGTACTTC. This translates into CASSQGTGPPAEQYF.

This chain links TRBV28 with TRBJ2-7; D not resolved. The germline gives CDR1 MDHEN, CDR2 SYDVKM. V lost 6 bases and J lost 2, with 11 bases in between. The CDR3 loop spans 13 amino acids. CDR3 nucleotide sequence: TGTGCCAGCAGCCCCCCAGTAACCTACGAGCAGTACTTC. This translates into CASSPPVTYEQYF.

The chain recombines TRBV19 with TRBJ2-7; 7 positions agree with TRBD1. The CDR3 is made up of 13 amino acids. Germline V gives CDR1 LNHDA, CDR2 SQIVND (reference sequence). V trimming: 7 bases; J trimming: 2 bases; junction bases outside the gene matches: 5. CDR3 residues: CASTPGQTYEQYF. The CDR3 coding sequence is TGTGCCAGTACTCCGGGACAGACCTACGAGCAGTACTTC.

The chain uses TRBV11-2 and TRBJ2-3, with 7 positions matching TRBD2. Looked up from germline, CDR1 is SGHAT and CDR2 is FQNNGV. Losses at the gene ends were 1 base for V and 5 bases for J; bases not matched to a gene: 6. This CDR3 spans 15 amino acids. Here the CDR3 DNA reads TGTGCCAGCAGCTTAGGGGGGGGGAGTGAAGATACGCAGTATTTT. This codes for CASSLGGGSEDTQYF.